A single T cell receptor beta chain is shown here with its context. It lacks a known antigen. No base quality values were provided; no much bigger clone lies one nucleotide off. This record belongs to a study of T cell changes during pregnancy in multiple sclerosis (dated by TCRdb to about 2019). About the full investigation: In women with multiple sclerosis, the researchers looked at how the T cell repertoire shifted as pregnancy progressed.

The CDR3 sequence holds 16 residues, the cysteine and phenylalanine included. Kept here is only the CDR3 DNA, which spans 48 bases and is read in frame from base 1. From V the trimming removes 1 base and from J it removes 0 bases, while the gene matches leave 0 bases of the junction unaccounted for. CDR1 and CDR2, per the germline V gene, are LGHNA and YSLEER. The library came from the immunoSEQ multiplex PCR assay. Held by TCRdb, this immuneACCESS table contains in-frame sequences only and omits some clones. Under half of the omission traces to an unresolved V gene where checked; the cause of the rest is unknown. This sample has 30,000 to 35,000 clones in its table, and 85% to 90% of those were observed once. The top ten clones comprise around 4.4% of the sample.

The sample was CD8+ T cells from peripheral blood mononuclear cells, taken after pregnancy. The receptor's source is a female donor with multiple sclerosis, enrolled in a pregnancy study. This chain joins TRBV4-3 to TRBJ2-2; 9 of the junction bases match TRBD1. The DNA reads TGCGCCAGCAGCCAAGGACAGGGGGCGAACACCGGGGAGCTGTTTTTT. Its amino acids are CASSQGQGANTGELFF.